Each of the 18 T cell receptor beta chains below was sequenced from the same sample in a study of T-cell reconstitution after alpha-beta-depleted transplantation in children. This sample's TCRbeta library carried unique molecular identifier barcodes. TCRdb independently ran MiXCR on the PCR reads; one entry per CDR3 protein. The sample records about 490,000 distinct CDR3 sequences, about 11% being singletons. The starting material was PBMCs, obtained before TCRalphabeta/CD19-depleted stem cell transplant. These receptors were taken from a child younger than 10 with inherited bone marrow failure, due to receive a stem cell transplant.

This clonotype has a count of ten or more. CDR3 DNA sequence: TGCGCCAGCAGTGAGGCGATATGGGGCACAGATACGCAGTATTTT. Protein product: CASSEAIWGTDTQYF. This chain connects TRBV10-2 to TRBJ2-3, with D hard to call. V was cut by 2 bases and J by 1 base, with 10 bases left in between. The germline V gene encodes CDR1 WSHSY and CDR2 SAAADI. CDR3 length: 15 residues.

This clonotype was detected many times. The V gene is TRBV27, the J gene TRBJ1-1; TRBD1 might be the D (5 bases). The V gene's germline CDR1 is MNHEY and CDR2 SMNVEV (reference sequence). The CDR3 extends over 15 amino acids. V dropped 3 bases and J dropped 0 bases, with 11 bases sitting between them. The CDR3 DNA follows: TGTGCCAGCAGTTTGACAGCTAATATGAACACTGAAGCTTTCTTT. This sequence encodes CASSLTANMNTEAFF.

This clonotype was recorded many times. The chain carries TRBV15 and TRBJ2-3; the D gene could be TRBD1 or TRBD2 (5 bases each). V was clipped by 8 bases and J by 6 bases, with 21 bases between them. Germline V gene sequence: CDR1 LNHNV, CDR2 YYDKDF (reference sequence). The CDR3 sequence is 15 residues long. CDR3: CATAPGTAVGDTQYF. In DNA, the CDR3 is TGTGCCACCGCCCCCGGGACCGCGGTGGGGGATACGCAGTATTTT.

This clonotype appeared many times. The rearrangement joins TRBV3-1 to TRBJ2-3; D is perhaps TRBD2 (6 bases). The CDR3 has 12 residues. The V and J ends lost 7 bases and 10 bases respectively, with 15 bases between them. CDR1 LGHDT and CDR2 YNNKEL come from the germline V gene (reference sequence). The CDR3 region is CASTHTGEAQYF. CDR3 sequence (DNA): TGTGCCAGCACCCATACCGGGGAGGCGCAGTATTTT.

This clonotype was observed at least ten times. The chain couples TRBV10-3 to TRBJ2-7; D perhaps matches TRBD1 (5 bases). This CDR3 region has 14 residues. Germline values: CDR1 ENHRY, CDR2 SYGVKD. Trimming left V 0 bases short and J 3 bases short, with 9 bases between. The CDR3 DNA reads as TGTGCCATCAGTGAGTCGCCAGGGAACTACGAGCAGTACTTC. Its protein is CAISESPGNYEQYF.

This clonotype appeared a single time. This may arise from a read error, as a much more abundant clone is one base away. V is TRBV10-3 and J is TRBJ2-5, with D maybe TRBD2 (6 bases). CDR3 length equals 12 residues. The germline CDR1 and CDR2 sequences are ENHRY and SYGVKD. Trimming pared 10 bases from V and 3 bases from J, leaving 12 bases between. Here the CDR3 reads CATTWGEETQYF. The DNA of the CDR3 is TGTGCCACCACATGGGGGGAAGAGACCCAGTACTTC.

This chain connects TRBV4-3 to TRBJ2-3; unclear D gene. This CDR3 contains 15 residues. V shed 0 bases and J shed 2 bases, with 9 bases lying between them. Germline values: CDR1 LGHNA, CDR2 YSLEER. The CDR3 DNA sequence: TGCGCCAGCAGCCAAGATTTCCATCACACAGATACGCAGTATTTT. Residues: CASSQDFHHTDTQYF.

This chain links TRBV7-2 with TRBJ2-3, with 7 positions matching TRBD2. Germline V gene lookup returns CDR1 SGHTA and CDR2 FQGNSA. V dropped 0 bases and J dropped 6; count of bases not matched to a gene: 12. The CDR3 has 17 residues. The chain's CDR3 is CASSLAFSGFAPDTQYF. For the CDR3, the DNA is TGTGCCAGCAGCTTAGCTTTTAGCGGGTTCGCCCCGGATACGCAGTATTTT.

This clonotype was counted many times. The chain recombines TRBV29-1 with TRBJ2-1; 9 bases agree with TRBD2. There are 16 residues in the CDR3. The germline V gene encodes CDR1 SQVTM and CDR2 ANQGSEA. The V and J ends lost 7 bases and 5 bases, in that order; junction bases with no gene match: 15. In DNA form, the CDR3 reads TGCAGCGACGGGGGTCCCGGGACTAGCAGGAACAATGAGCAGTTCTTC. This gives the protein CSDGGPGTSRNNEQFF.

This clonotype was counted between two and nine times. The V call is TRBV4-1, the J call TRBJ2-2; a weak D match, TRBD1 (5 bases). This CDR3 has 19 amino acids. CDR1 and CDR2 (germline): MGHRA, YSYEKL. The V and J ends lost 2 bases and 1 base respectively, with 20 bases between them. The CDR3 DNA sequence: TGCGCCAGCAGCCAACGGGCAGGGTTTGTGTGGGAGAACACCGGGGAGCTGTTTTTT. Protein product: CASSQRAGFVWENTGELFF.

There are many counts of this clonotype. The chain combines TRBV4-2 with TRBJ2-1; D gene uncertain. The V and J ends lost 1 base and 4 bases respectively, with 14 bases between them. CDR3 length: 16 residues. CDR1 LGHNA and CDR2 YNFKEQ come from the germline V gene. DNA of the CDR3: TGTGCCAGCAGCCAAGGGATAAGCGTACTTTACAATGAGCAGTTCTTC. Amino acids: CASSQGISVLYNEQFF.

This clonotype was counted a few times. The CDR3 here is CASSLRGRSSGRSAASEQFF. CDR3 DNA sequence: TGTGCCAGCAGCTTAAGAGGCAGGTCTAGCGGGAGGAGTGCGGCGAGTGAGCAGTTCTTC. The chain has TRBV7-3 and TRBJ2-1, with TRBD2 identical over 11 bases. Germline CDR1 and CDR2: SGHTA and FQGTGA. The CDR3 length is 20 residues. Trimming took 1 base from V and 9 from J; bases not matched to a gene: 20.

Many counts were recorded for this clonotype. In DNA form, the CDR3 reads TGCAGTGCTATGGGGGACAGGGACATATATGGCTACACCTTC. This gives the protein CSAMGDRDIYGYTF. The rearrangement uses TRBV20-1 and TRBJ1-2; 9 bases map to TRBD1. After removal of 4 bases from V and 5 bases from J, the junction contained 8 bases not matched to a gene. Looked up from germline, CDR1 is DFQATT and CDR2 is SNEGSKA (reference sequence). This CDR3 has 14 residues.

This clonotype occurred many times. This chain links TRBV12-2 with TRBJ2-1; the D call of TRBD2 is as the table states it, not checked on the DNA. TRBV12-2 is termed a pseudogene. The CDR3 covers 17 residues. CDR3 residues: CASRLKGPQSSYNEQFF. The CDR3 bases are TGTGCAAGTCGCTTGAAAGGGCCCCAGAGCTCCTACAATGAGCAGTTCTTC.

This clonotype was recorded a few times. The chain recombines TRBV7-8 with TRBJ1-4, with no clear D. The CDR3 contains 11 residues. The V gene's germline CDR1 is SGHVS and CDR2 FQNEAQ. Trimming stripped 3 bases from V and 8 bases from J, with 4 bases between. CDR3 region: CASSFREKLFF. The CDR3 nucleotides read TGTGCCAGCAGCTTTAGGGAAAAACTGTTTTTT.

The chain combines TRBV19 with TRBJ2-1; D perhaps matches TRBD2 (6 bases). The CDR3 length is 14 residues. The V gene lost 7 bases and the J gene lost 0 bases, with 10 bases spanning the gap. In germline, CDR1 is LNHDA, CDR2 SQIVND (reference sequence). The CDR3 bases are TGTGCCAGTACCCGGGGGAGCTCCTACAATGAGCAGTTCTTC. Residues: CASTRGSSYNEQFF.

On this clonotype itself: A much larger clone is a single base away; this may be a read error. The chain is built from TRBV29-1 and TRBJ2-5; D possibly matches TRBD1 or TRBD2 (5 bases each). V dropped 1 base and J dropped 5 bases, with 17 bases sitting between them. Germline values: CDR1 SQVTM, CDR2 ANQGSEA. This CDR3 is built from 15 residues. CDR3 nucleotide sequence: TGCAGCGTTGAAGGCTACAAGGGGCGAGGGGAGACCCAGTACTTC. Its protein product is CSVEGYKGRGETQYF.

This chain joins TRBV25-1 and TRBJ1-2; possibly TRBD1 for D (5 bases). This CDR3 is 12 amino acids long. Deletions cut 3 bases from V and 5 bases from J, with 7 bases between. Germline CDR1 is MGHDK and CDR2 is SYGVNS. CDR3 region: CASSDWGYGYTF. DNA for the CDR3: TGTGCCAGCAGTGACTGGGGGTATGGCTACACCTTC.